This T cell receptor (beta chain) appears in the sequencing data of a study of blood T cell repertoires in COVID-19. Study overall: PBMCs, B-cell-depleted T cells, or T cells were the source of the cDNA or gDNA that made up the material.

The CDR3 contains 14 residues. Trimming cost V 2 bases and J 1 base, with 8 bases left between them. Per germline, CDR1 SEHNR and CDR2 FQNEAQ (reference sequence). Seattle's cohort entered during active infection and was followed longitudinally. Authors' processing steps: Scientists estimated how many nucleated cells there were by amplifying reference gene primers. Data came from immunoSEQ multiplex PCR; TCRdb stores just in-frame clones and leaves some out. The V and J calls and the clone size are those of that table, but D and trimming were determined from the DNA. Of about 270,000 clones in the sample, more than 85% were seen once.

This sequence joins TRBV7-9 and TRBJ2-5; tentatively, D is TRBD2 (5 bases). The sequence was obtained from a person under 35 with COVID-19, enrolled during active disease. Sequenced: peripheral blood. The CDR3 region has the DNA TGTGCCAGCAGCTTAATGGCGGGCCAAGAGACCCAGTACTTC. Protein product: CASSLMAGQETQYF.